Listed below are T cell receptor beta chains from one sample, sequenced in a study of T cell repertoires in cytomegalovirus infection. Each CDR3 protein is one row after TCRdb ran MiXCR on the reads. Of under 850,000 distinct CDR3 sequences in the sample, roughly 36% were seen once. Sequencing input: PBMCs. Receptors originate from a human donor in good health (CMV status not recorded). Some clones in this sample may be carry-over from other donors' samples. The CDR3 runs from the conserved cysteine through the conserved F or W. A D gene is named only where the DNA matches it firmly. Expanded clones get a size class; other rows say once, few or many, or leave the size out.

CDR3 protein,CDR3 DNA,CDR3 length,J gene,V gene,D gene,clone size
CASSLAGKGETQYF,TGTGCCAGCAGTTTAGCGGGGAAGGGAGAGACCCAGTACTTC,14,TRBJ2-5,TRBV27,-,-
CAIVTGELFF,TGTGCCATCGTCACCGGGGAGCTGTTTTTT,10,TRBJ2-2,TRBV7-2,-,few
CSALGQGWNTEALF,TGCAGTGCCCTCGGACAGGGTTGGAACACTGAAGCTTTATTT,14,TRBJ1-1,TRBV20-1,TRBD1,-
CASTIRATSGTDTQYF,TGTGCCAGCACCATAAGGGCTACCTCTGGCACAGATACGCAGTATTTT,16,TRBJ2-3,TRBV27,-,-
CASSRLSSYEQYF,TGTGCCAGCAGTCGTCTCTCATCCTACGAGCAGTACTTC,13,TRBJ2-7,TRBV28,-,-
CASSFARGLYNSPLHF,TGTGCCAGCAGTTTCGCCAGGGGTCTCTATAATTCACCCCTCCACTTT,16,TRBJ1-6,TRBV28,-,few
CATIDSYNSNQPQHF,TGTGCCACGATAGACAGCTATAATAGCAATCAGCCCCAGCATTTT,15,TRBJ1-5,TRBV15,-,-
CASSPTGASYEQYF,TGTGCCAGCAGCCCGACAGGGGCCTCCTACGAGCAGTACTTC,14,TRBJ2-7,TRBV28,TRBD1,-
CASSADRGSYNEQFF,TGTGCCAGCAGCGCTGACAGGGGGTCCTACAATGAGCAGTTCTTC,15,TRBJ2-1,TRBV7-2,TRBD1,-
CASLNIVKPYEQYF,TGTGCCAGCTTAAACATAGTCAAACCCTACGAGCAGTACTTC,14,TRBJ2-7,TRBV5-6,-,-
CASSLSQGGGQPQHF,TGTGCCAGCAGTTTAAGCCAGGGGGGCGGTCAGCCCCAGCATTTT,15,TRBJ1-5,TRBV28,TRBD1,-
CASRITGEAYEQYF,TGTGCCAGCAGGATTACAGGGGAAGCCTACGAGCAGTACTTC,14,TRBJ2-7,TRBV7-2,TRBD1,-
CASSLLPPGRELFF,TGTGCCAGCAGTTTACTACCCCCAGGGAGGGAACTGTTTTTT,14,TRBJ1-4,TRBV28,-,-
CASTSQGPGTEAFF,TGTGCCAGTACCTCCCAGGGCCCGGGGACTGAAGCTTTCTTT,14,TRBJ1-1,TRBV19,-,-
CASSERASRSGTGELFF,TGTGCCAGCAGTGAAAGGGCTAGCCGAAGCGGGACCGGGGAGCTGTTTTTT,17,TRBJ2-2,TRBV2,-,-
CASSLRPRDTEAFF,TGTGCCAGCAGCTTGCGGCCCAGGGACACTGAAGCTTTCTTT,14,TRBJ1-1,TRBV5-5,-,-
CASSLHIAGEGETQYF,TGTGCTAGCAGCTTACACATAGCGGGAGAGGGGGAGACCCAGTACTTC,16,TRBJ2-5,TRBV7-6,TRBD2,few
CASSLGRAIDYEQYF,TGTGCCAGCAGCTTGGGCAGGGCCATCGACTACGAGCAGTACTTC,15,TRBJ2-7,TRBV7-8,-,few
CASSLRLAGKGNEQFF,TGTGCCAGCAGTCTCCGGCTAGCGGGAAAGGGAAATGAGCAGTTCTTC,16,TRBJ2-1,TRBV27,TRBD2,few
CASSLGTGTMLNNQPQHF,TGTGCCAGCAGCTTGGGGACAGGGACCATGTTGAATAATCAGCCCCAGCATTTT,18,TRBJ1-5,TRBV7-8,TRBD1,few
CATSGTGGEQYF,TGTGCCACCAGTGGTACAGGGGGCGAGCAGTACTTC,12,TRBJ2-7,TRBV24-1,TRBD1,-
CASSTATGENEKLFF,TGTGCCAGCAGCACCGCGACAGGGGAGAACGAAAAACTGTTTTTT,15,TRBJ1-4,TRBV9,TRBD1,-